This T cell receptor (beta chain) was identified during a study of blood T cells in healthy people across ages. Using a J-beta primer mix together with a sample-barcoded 5' primer, a second PCR was run for roughly 6 to 11 cycles. TCRdb redid the calling of the 5' RACE reads with MiXCR, one entry per CDR3 protein. The table has 910,000 or so distinct CDR3 sequences, roughly 47% seen once. The CDR3 is 12 amino acids. CDR1 and CDR2 (germline): MDHEN, SYDVKM. The V and J ends lost 8 bases and 5 bases respectively, with 12 bases between them. The specimen sequenced was blood. The source is a woman in her sixties in good health. The gene calls are TRBV28 and TRBJ1-1; possible D gene TRBD1, 5 bases. The CDR3: CASGRWGTEAFF. For the CDR3, the DNA is TGTGCCAGCGGACGGTGGGGGACTGAAGCTTTCTTT.